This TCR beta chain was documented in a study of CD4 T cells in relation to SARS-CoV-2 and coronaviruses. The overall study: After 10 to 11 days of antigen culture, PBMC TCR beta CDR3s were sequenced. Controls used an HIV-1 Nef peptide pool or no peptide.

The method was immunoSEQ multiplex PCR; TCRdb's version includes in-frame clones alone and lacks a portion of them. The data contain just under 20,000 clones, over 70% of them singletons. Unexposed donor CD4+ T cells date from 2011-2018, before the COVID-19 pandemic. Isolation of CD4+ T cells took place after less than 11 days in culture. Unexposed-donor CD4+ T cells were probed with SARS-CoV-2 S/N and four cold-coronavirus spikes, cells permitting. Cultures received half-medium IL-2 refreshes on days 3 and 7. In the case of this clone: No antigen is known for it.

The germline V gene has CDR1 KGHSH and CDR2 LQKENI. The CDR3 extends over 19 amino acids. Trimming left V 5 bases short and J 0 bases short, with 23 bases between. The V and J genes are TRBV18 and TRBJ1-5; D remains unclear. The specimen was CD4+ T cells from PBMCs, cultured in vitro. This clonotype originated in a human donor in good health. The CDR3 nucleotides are TGTGCCAGCTCATCTATTGACAATACCCGTGTATATAGCAATCAGCCCCAGCATTTT. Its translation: CASSSIDNTRVYSNQPQHF.